This T cell receptor beta chain emerged from a study of beta chain features in type 1 diabetes. In the study overall: Age and gender were similar between patients and healthy donors, as were cell yields.

Comment on this clone: The antigen is undetermined.

The CDR3 runs 14 residues. Germline V gene lookup returns CDR1 SGDLS and CDR2 YYNGEE. With 0 bases removed from V and 1 base from J, the gap between germline ends came to 6 bases. General study results and limits: In comparison with healthy donors, patients had naive, central memory and Treg TCRB repertoires that appeared more similar. Here, the possible influence of HLA type (on TCRB rearrangement) remained unresolved. Moderate yet significant TCRB CDR3 shortening was seen in Type 1 diabetes patients in all four CD4+ subsets.

The investigators reverse transcribed all of the isolated RNA, so they sequenced expressed TCRB transcripts. TCRdb's copy holds only in-frame clones and misses some; the assay was immunoSEQ multiplex PCR. Of hundreds of thousands of clones in the sample, 11% to 15% were seen once. The sample taken for sequencing was naive CD4+ T cells from blood. The source of this sequence is a man in his late teens or twenties with type 1 diabetes. This chain uses TRBV9 with TRBJ2-3; D gene unclear. The chain's CDR3 is CASSVDQRTDTQYF. In DNA, the CDR3 is TGTGCCAGCAGCGTAGACCAGCGCACAGATACGCAGTATTTT.